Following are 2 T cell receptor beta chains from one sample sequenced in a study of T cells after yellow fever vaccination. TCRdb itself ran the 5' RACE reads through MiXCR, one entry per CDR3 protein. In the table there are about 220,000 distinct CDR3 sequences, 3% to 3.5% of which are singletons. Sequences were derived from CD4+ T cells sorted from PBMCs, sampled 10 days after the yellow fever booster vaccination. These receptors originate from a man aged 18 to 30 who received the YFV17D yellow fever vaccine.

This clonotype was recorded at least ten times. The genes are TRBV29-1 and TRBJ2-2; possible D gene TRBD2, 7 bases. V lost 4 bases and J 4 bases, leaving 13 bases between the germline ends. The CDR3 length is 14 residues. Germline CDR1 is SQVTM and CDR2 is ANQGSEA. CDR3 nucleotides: TGCAGCGTTGCTCGGGGGGCGGGCACCGGGGAGCTGTTTTTT. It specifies CSVARGAGTGELFF.

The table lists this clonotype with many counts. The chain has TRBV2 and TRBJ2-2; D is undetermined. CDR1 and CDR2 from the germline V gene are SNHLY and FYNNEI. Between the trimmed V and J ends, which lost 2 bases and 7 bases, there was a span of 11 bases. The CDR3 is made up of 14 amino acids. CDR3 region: CASSESGSIGELFF. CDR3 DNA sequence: TGTGCCAGCAGTGAATCAGGTTCCATCGGGGAGCTGTTTTTT.